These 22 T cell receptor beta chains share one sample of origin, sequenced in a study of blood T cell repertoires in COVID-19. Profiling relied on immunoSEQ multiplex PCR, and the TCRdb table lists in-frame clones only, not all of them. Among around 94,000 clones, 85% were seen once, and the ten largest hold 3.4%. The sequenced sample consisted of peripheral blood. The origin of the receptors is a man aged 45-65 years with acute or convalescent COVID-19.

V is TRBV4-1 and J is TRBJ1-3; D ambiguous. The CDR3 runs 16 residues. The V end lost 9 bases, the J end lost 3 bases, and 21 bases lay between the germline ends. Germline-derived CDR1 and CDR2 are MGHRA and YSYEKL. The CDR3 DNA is TGCGCCAGTCGCACGGCCGGACCGGGGAGTGGAAACACCATATATTTT. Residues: CASRTAGPGSGNTIYF.

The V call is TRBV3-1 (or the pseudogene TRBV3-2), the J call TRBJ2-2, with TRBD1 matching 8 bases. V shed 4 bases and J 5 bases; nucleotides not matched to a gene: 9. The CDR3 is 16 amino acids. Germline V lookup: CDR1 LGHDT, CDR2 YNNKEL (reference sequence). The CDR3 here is CASSPPGTGLTGELFF. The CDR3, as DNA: TGTGCCAGCAGCCCGCCCGGGACAGGATTAACCGGGGAGCTGTTTTTT.

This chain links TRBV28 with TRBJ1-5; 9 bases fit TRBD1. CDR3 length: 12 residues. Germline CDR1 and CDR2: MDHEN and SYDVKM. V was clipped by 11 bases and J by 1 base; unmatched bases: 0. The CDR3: CAGQGSNQPQHF. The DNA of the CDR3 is TGTGCCGGACAGGGGAGCAATCAGCCCCAGCATTTT.

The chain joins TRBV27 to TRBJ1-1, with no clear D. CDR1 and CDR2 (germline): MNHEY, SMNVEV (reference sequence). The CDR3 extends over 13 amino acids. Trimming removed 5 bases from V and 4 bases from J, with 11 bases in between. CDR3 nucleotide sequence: TGTGCCAGCAGTCCCGCTGCGGGCACTGAAGCTTTCTTT. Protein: CASSPAAGTEAFF.

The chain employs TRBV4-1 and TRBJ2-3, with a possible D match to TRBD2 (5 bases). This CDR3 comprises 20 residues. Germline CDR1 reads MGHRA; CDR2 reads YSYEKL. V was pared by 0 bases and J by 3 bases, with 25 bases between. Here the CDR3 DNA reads TGCGCCAGCAGCCAAGATCCCCCCCCGATCGACCTCGGGGTAACAGATACGCAGTATTTT. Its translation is CASSQDPPPIDLGVTDTQYF.

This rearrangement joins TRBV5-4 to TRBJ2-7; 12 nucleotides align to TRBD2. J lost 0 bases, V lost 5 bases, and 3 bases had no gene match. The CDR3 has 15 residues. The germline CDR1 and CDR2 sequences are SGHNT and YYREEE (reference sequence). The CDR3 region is CASRPTSGSSYEQYF. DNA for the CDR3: TGTGCCAGCAGACCGACTAGCGGGAGCTCCTACGAGCAGTACTTC.

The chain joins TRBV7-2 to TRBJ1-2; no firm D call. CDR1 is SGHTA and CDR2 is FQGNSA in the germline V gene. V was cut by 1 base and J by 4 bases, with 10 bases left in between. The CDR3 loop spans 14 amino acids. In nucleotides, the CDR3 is TGTGCCAGCAGCTTAGGCGGCAGCTTCTATGGCTACACCTTC. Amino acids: CASSLGGSFYGYTF.

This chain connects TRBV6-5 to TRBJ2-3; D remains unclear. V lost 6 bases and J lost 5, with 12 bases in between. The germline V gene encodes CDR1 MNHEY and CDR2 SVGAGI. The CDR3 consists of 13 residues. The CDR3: CASRDRVGDTQYF. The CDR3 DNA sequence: TGTGCCAGCAGGGATCGGGTAGGAGATACGCAGTATTTT.

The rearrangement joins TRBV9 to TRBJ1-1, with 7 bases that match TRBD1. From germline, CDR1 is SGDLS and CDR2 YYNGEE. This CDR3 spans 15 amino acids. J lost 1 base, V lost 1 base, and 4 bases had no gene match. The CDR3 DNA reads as TGTGCCAGCAGCGTACCAGGGACAGCGAACACTGAAGCTTTCTTT. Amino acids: CASSVPGTANTEAFF.

Here the CDR3 reads CASSYSVALADNEQFF. The CDR3 region has the DNA TGTGCCAGCAGTTACTCGGTGGCACTAGCGGACAATGAGCAGTTCTTC. V and J are TRBV6-5 and TRBJ2-1, with 8 bases aligning to TRBD2. The CDR3 runs 16 residues. J lost 5 bases, V lost 0 bases, and 6 bases had no gene match. Germline CDR1 MNHEY, CDR2 SVGAGI.

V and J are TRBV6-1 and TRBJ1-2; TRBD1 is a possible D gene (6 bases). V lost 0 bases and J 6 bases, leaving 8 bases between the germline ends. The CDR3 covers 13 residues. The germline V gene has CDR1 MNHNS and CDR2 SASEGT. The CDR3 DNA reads TGTGCCAGCAGTGAAGCGTACAGGGATGGCTACACCTTC. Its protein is CASSEAYRDGYTF.

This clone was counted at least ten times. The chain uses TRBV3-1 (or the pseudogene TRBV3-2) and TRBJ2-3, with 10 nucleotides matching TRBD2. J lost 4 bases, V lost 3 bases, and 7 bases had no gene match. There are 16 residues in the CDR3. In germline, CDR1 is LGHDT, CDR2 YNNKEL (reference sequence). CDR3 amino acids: CASSQGSGRGSDTQYF. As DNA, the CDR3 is TGTGCCAGCAGCCAGGGAAGCGGGAGGGGGTCAGATACGCAGTATTTT.

The CDR3 region is CASRSYPNQPQHF. The CDR3 DNA follows: TGTGCCAGCAGGTCCTACCCCAATCAGCCCCAGCATTTT. V is TRBV6-5 and J is TRBJ1-5; no clear D gene. The CDR3 covers 13 residues. Between the trimmed V and J ends, which lost 6 bases and 3 bases, there was a span of 9 bases. Germline loops: CDR1 MNHEY, CDR2 SVGAGI.

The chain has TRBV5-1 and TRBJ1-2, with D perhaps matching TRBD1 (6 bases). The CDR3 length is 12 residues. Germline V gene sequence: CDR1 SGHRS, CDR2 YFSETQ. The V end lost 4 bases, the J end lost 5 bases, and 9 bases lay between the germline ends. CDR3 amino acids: CASSPGAYGYTF. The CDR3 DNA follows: TGCGCCAGCAGCCCAGGGGCTTATGGCTACACCTTC.

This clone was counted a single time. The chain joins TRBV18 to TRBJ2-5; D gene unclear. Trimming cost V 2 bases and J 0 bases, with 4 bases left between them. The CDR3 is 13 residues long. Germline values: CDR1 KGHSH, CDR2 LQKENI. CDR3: CASSPSYQETQYF. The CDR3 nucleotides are TGTGCCAGCTCACCATCGTACCAAGAGACCCAGTACTTC.

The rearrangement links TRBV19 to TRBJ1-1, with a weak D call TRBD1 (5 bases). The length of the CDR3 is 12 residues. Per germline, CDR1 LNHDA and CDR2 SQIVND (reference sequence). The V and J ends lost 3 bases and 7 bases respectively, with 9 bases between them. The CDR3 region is CASSMGGVEAFF. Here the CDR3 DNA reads TGTGCCAGTAGTATGGGAGGGGTTGAAGCTTTCTTT.

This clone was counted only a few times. CDR3: CASSTGQGTNEKLFF. The CDR3, as DNA: TGTGCCAGCAGTACGGGACAGGGAACTAATGAAAAACTGTTTTTT. V gene TRBV2 combines with J gene TRBJ1-4, with 9 bases that match TRBD1. The trim removed 5 bases at V and 1 base at J, leaving 2 bases unmatched. CDR3 length: 15 amino acids. Per germline, CDR1 SNHLY and CDR2 FYNNEI.

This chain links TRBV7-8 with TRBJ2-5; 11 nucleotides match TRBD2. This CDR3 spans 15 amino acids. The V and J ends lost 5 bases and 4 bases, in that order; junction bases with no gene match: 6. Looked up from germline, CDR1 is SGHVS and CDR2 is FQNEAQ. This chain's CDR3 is CASSPVAGGRETQYF. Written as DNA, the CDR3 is TGTGCCAGCAGCCCCGTAGCGGGGGGGAGAGAGACCCAGTACTTC.

CDR3 in DNA: TGTGCCAGCAGTGAAGAGGGGTTGTTAAAGTACGAGCAGTACTTC. Its protein product is CASSEEGLLKYEQYF. The gene calls are TRBV2 and TRBJ2-7, with D maybe TRBD1 (5 bases). Looked up from germline, CDR1 is SNHLY and CDR2 is FYNNEI. The CDR3 covers 15 residues. V was clipped by 1 base and J by 4 bases, with 14 bases between them.

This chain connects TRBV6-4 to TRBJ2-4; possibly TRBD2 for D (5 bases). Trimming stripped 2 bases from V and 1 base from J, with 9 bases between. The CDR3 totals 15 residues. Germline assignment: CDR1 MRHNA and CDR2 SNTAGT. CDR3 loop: CASSDGPGAKNIQYF. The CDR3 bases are TGTGCCAGCAGTGACGGACCGGGGGCCAAAAACATTCAGTACTTC.

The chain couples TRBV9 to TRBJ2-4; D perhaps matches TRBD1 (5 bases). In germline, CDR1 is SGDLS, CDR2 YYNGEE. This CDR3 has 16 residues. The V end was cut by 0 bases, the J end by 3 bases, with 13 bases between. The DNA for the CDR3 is TGTGCCAGCAGCGTAGAGGCAGGGAATAACAAAAACATTCAGTACTTC. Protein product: CASSVEAGNNKNIQYF.

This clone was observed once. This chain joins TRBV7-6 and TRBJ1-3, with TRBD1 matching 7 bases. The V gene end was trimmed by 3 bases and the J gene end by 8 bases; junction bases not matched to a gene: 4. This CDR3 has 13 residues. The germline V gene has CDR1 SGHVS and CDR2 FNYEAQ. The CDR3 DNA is TGTGCCAGCAGCTTGACAGGGAAGGACACCATATATTTT. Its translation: CASSLTGKDTIYF.